This T cell receptor (beta chain) came from a study of blood T cell repertoires in COVID-19. This clone was detected only a few times. At one boundary the junction diverges from the germline segment, which might be a read error. Some clones are missing from TCRdb's copy, which holds only in-frame ones; the method was immunoSEQ multiplex PCR. Of more than 350,000 clones listed, roughly 88% are singletons. The specimen sequenced was PBMCs or T cells enriched from blood (not recorded which). The receptor was derived from a young woman who had been exposed to COVID-19.

CDR3 nucleotide sequence: TGCAGTGCTAGAGATGGCAGTTCCTTC. It encodes CSARDGSSF. This chain uses TRBV20-1 with TRBJ1-2, with D hard to call. Germline V gives CDR1 DFQATT, CDR2 SNEGSKA (reference sequence). CDR3 size: 9 residues.